The 9 T cell receptor beta chains listed next were all sequenced from one sample in a study of cytomegalovirus exposure and HLA in healthy donors. The primer mix had 60 Vbeta and 13 Jbeta primers. Only in-frame clones appear in the TCRdb table, and some are missing; sequencing was by immunoSEQ multiplex PCR. This table has about 110,000 clones, 55% to 85% appearing once. Material for sequencing was PBMCs. Receptor source: a man aged 30 to 45 in good health and CMV-seronegative.

J is TRBJ2-1 and V is TRBV5-4; 7 positions match TRBD1. CDR1 and CDR2 (germline): SGHNT, YYREEE (reference sequence). The CDR3 loop spans 15 amino acids. After removal of 4 bases from V and 5 bases from J, the junction contained 9 bases not matched to a gene. CDR3 sequence: CASSPTGPQNNEQFF. CDR3 bases: TGTGCCAGCAGCCCGACAGGGCCTCAAAACAATGAGCAGTTCTTC.

V gene TRBV7-2 combines with J gene TRBJ2-7; D may be TRBD2 (5 bases). CDR3 length: 12 amino acids. Germline values: CDR1 SGHTA, CDR2 FQGNSA. Trimming pared 5 bases from V and 3 bases from J, leaving 8 bases between. CDR3 amino acids: CASSAGNYEQYF. In DNA form, the CDR3 reads TGTGCCAGCAGCGCCGGGAACTACGAGCAGTACTTC.

This clone was counted between two and nine times. J is TRBJ2-2 and V is TRBV5-4, with 14 bases identical to TRBD2. The CDR3 spans 16 residues. V lost 10 bases and J lost 7; bases outside the gene matches: 12. Germline-derived CDR1 and CDR2 are SGHNT and YYREEE (reference sequence). CDR3 residues: CAGSDGGLAGVGELFF. DNA for the CDR3: TGTGCCGGATCCGACGGGGGACTAGCGGGAGTCGGGGAGCTGTTTTTT. Based on the CDR3 plus reference TRBV5-4 and TRBJ2-2, the full variable domain is ETGVTQSPTHLIKTRGQQVTLRCSSQSGHNTVSWYQQALGQGPQFIFQYYREEENGRGNFPPRFSGLQFPNYSSELNVNALELDDSALYLCAGSDGGLAGVGELFFGEGSRLTVL.

The chain couples TRBV27 to TRBJ1-5; 7 nucleotides align to TRBD1. Germline V gene sequence: CDR1 MNHEY, CDR2 SMNVEV (reference sequence). The J segment lost 0 bases and the V segment lost 2 bases, leaving 10 bases of the junction unmatched. CDR3 size: 18 residues. For the CDR3, the DNA is TGTGCCAGCAGTTTACGCGGACAGGCCCCACCTAGCAATCAGCCCCAGCATTTT. It yields the protein CASSLRGQAPPSNQPQHF.

The chain carries TRBV7-8 and TRBJ2-3; TRBD2 might be the D (6 bases). V lost 5 bases and J 0 bases, leaving 12 bases between the germline ends. CDR1 is SGHVS and CDR2 is FQNEAQ in the germline V gene. This CDR3 is built from 15 residues. DNA of the CDR3: TGTGCCAGCAGCGCCGCCAGCGGGAGCACAGATACGCAGTATTTT. It is translated as CASSAASGSTDTQYF.

The genes are TRBV30 and TRBJ1-2, with D hard to call. The CDR3 has 12 residues. Germline V gene sequence: CDR1 GTSNPN, CDR2 SVGIG (reference sequence). Between the trimmed V and J ends, which lost 5 bases and 5 bases, there was a span of 12 bases. The CDR3 sequence: CAWEADAYGYTF. The CDR3, as DNA: TGTGCCTGGGAGGCAGACGCTTATGGCTACACCTTC. Together with reference TRBV30 and TRBJ1-2, the CDR3 gives the full variable domain: SQTIHQWPATLVQPVGSPLSLECTVEGTSNPNLYWYRQAAGRGLQLLFYSVGIGQISSEVPQNLSASRPQDRQFILSSKKLLLSDSGFYLCAWEADAYGYTFGSGTRLTVV.

The sample holds one count of this clone. The V call is TRBV30, the J call TRBJ2-3; D not resolved. The CDR3 sequence is 14 residues long. V was clipped by 4 bases and J by 2 bases, with 13 bases between them. CDR1 is GTSNPN, CDR2 SVGIG, per germline (reference sequence). DNA of the CDR3: TGTGCCTGGACCGTGAGGCCAGACACAGATACGCAGTATTTT. Residues: CAWTVRPDTDTQYF.

The chain couples TRBV10-2 to TRBJ2-3; no clear D. CDR1 WSHSY and CDR2 SAAADI come from the germline V gene. The CDR3 has 14 amino acids. V was shortened by 2 bases and J by 1 base, with 7 bases between the two germline ends. The CDR3 coding sequence is TGCGCCAGCAGTGAGCTAGGCGGCACAGATACGCAGTATTTT. Encoded protein: CASSELGGTDTQYF.

With regard to this clone: A junction boundary mismatches the germline segment, possibly from a read error. The chain recombines TRBV11-3 with TRBJ2-3, with D uncertain. The germline CDR1 and CDR2 sequences are SGHNT and YENEEA. The CDR3 is 13 residues long. In DNA, the CDR3 is TGTGCCAGCAGCTTAACGTCTCCAGATACACAGTATTTT. As protein: CASSLTSPDTQYF.